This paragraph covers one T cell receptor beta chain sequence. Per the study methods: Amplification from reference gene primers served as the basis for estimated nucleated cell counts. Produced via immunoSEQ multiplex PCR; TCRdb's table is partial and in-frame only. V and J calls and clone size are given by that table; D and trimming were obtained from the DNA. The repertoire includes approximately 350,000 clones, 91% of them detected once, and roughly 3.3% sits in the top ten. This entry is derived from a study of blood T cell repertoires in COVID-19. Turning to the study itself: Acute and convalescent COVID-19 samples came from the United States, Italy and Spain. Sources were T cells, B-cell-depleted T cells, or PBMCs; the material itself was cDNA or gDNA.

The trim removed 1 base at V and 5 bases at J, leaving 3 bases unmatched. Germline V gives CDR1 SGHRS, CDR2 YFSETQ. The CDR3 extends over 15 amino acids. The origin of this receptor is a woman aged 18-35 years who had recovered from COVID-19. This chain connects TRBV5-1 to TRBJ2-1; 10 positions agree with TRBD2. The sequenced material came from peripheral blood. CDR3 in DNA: TGCGCCAGCAGCTTGTGGACTAGCGGAAACAATGAGCAGTTCTTC. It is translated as CASSLWTSGNNEQFF. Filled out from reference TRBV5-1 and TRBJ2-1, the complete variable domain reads KAGVTQTPRYLIKTRGQQVTLSCSPISGHRSVSWYQQTPGQGLQFLFEYFSETQRNKGNFPGRFSGRQFSNSRSEMNVSTLELGDSALYLCASSLWTSGNNEQFFGPGTRLTVL.